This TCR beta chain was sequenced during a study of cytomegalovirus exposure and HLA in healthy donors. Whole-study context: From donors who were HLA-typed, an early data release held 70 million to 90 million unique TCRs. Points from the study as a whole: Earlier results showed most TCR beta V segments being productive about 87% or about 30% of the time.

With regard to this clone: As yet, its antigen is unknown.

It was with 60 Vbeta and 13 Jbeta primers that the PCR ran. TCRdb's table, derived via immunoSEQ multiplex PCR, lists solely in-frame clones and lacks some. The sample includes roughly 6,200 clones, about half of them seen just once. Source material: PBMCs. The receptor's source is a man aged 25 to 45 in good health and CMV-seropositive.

The DNA for the CDR3 is TGTGCCAGCAGCCCCTCTCAGGGGCCTTCCTACGAGCAGTACTTC. Translating it yields CASSPSQGPSYEQYF. V usage is TRBV7-8 and J usage is TRBJ2-7, with a possible D match to TRBD1 (6 bases). Trimming removed 5 bases at V and 1 base at J, with 15 bases between. The CDR3 covers 15 residues. The germline CDR1 and CDR2 sequences are SGHVS and FQNEAQ.